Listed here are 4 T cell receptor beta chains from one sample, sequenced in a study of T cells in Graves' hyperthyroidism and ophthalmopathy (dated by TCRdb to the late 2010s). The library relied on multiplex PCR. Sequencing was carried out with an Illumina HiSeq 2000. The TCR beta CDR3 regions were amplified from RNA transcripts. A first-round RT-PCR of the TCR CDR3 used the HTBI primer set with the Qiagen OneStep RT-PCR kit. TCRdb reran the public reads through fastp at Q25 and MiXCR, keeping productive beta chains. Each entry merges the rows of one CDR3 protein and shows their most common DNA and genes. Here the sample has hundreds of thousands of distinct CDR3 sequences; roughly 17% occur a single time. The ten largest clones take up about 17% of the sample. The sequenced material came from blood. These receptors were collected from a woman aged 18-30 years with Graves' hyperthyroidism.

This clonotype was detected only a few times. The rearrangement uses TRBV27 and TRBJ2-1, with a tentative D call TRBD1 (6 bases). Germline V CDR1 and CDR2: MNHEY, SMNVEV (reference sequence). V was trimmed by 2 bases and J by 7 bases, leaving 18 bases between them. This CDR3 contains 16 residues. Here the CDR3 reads CASSLRGRVSRNEQFF. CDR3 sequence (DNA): TGTGCCAGCAGTTTAAGGGGGAGAGTAAGCAGGAATGAGCAGTTCTTC.

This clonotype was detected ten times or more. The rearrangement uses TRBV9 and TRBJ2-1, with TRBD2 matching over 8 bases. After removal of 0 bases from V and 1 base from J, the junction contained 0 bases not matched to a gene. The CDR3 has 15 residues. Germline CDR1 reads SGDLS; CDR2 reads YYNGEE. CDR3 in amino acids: CASSVGGGSYNEQFF. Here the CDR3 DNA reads TGTGCCAGCAGCGTAGGCGGGGGGTCCTACAATGAGCAGTTCTTC. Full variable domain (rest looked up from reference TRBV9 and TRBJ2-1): DSGVTQTPKHLITATGQRVTLRCSPRSGDLSVYWYQQSLDQGLQFLIQYYNGEERAKGNILERFSAQQFPDLHSELNLSSLELGDSALYFCASSVGGGSYNEQFFGPGTRLTVL.

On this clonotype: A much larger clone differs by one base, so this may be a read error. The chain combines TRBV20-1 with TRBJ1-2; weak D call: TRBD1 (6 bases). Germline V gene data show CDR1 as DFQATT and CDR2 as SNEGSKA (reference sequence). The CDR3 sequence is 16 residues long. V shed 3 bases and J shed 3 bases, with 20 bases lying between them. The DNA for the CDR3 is TGCAGTGCTAGCCCGACTGGGGCAGGGGTTTACTATGGCTACACCTTC. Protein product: CSASPTGAGVYYGYTF.

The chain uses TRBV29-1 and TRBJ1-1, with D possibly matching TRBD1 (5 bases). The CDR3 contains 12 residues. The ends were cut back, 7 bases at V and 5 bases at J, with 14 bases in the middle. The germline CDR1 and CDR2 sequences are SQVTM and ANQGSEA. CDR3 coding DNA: TGCAGCGCTGACATAACAGGTACTGAAGCTTTCTTT. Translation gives CSADITGTEAFF.